The 12 T cell receptor beta chains presented below share a single source sample, sequenced in a study of blood T cells in healthy people across ages. Together with a sample-barcoded 5' primer, a J-beta primer mix was included in a second PCR lasting about 7 to 11 cycles. TCRdb re-called the 5' RACE reads with MiXCR, one entry per CDR3 protein. The sample lists around 1.7 million distinct CDR3 sequences, about 28% occurring once. Sequencing input: blood. These receptor sequences come from a woman in her twenties or thirties in good health.

Concerning this clonotype: Relative to the germline gene, one junction end is altered; a read error may explain this. The chain is built from TRBV7-2 and TRBJ2-5; D ambiguous. The germline gives CDR1 SGHTA, CDR2 FQGNSA. This CDR3 comprises 11 residues. This CDR3 is CVSSLIETQYF. Here the CDR3 DNA reads TGTGTCAGCAGCTTAATAGAGACCCAGTACTTC. Full variable domain (rest looked up from reference TRBV7-2 and TRBJ2-5): GAGVSQSPSNKVTEKGKDVELRCDPISGHTALYWYRQSLGQGLEFLIYFQGNSAPDKSGLPSDRFSAERTGGSVSTLTIQRTQQEDSAVYLCVSSLIETQYFGPGTRLLVL.

A few counts support this clonotype. The chain has TRBV7-9 and TRBJ2-5; TRBD2 aligns across 7 bases. With V trimmed by 5 bases and J by 4 bases, 13 bases remained unmatched. The CDR3 is made up of 16 amino acids. The germline gives CDR1 SEHNR, CDR2 FQNEAQ (reference sequence). CDR3 nucleotides: TGTGCCAGCAGCGTTCAGGGAAAGCGGGGAGGAGAGACCCAGTACTTC. This translates into CASSVQGKRGGETQYF.

This clonotype was counted between two and nine times. One end of the junction is discordant with germline, which a read error may explain. V gene TRBV5-1 combines with J gene TRBJ1-2; 7 positions match TRBD1. The CDR3 is 16 amino acids. Germline CDR1 and CDR2: SGHRS and YFSETQ. The CDR3 is CASSLRQTGKGYGHTF. DNA for the CDR3: TGCGCCAGCAGCTTACGCCAGACAGGGAAAGGCTATGGCCACACCTTC. Full variable domain (outside the CDR3, taken from reference TRBV5-1 and TRBJ1-2): KAGVTQTPRYLIKTRGQQVTLSCSPISGHRSVSWYQQTPGQGLQFLFEYFSETQRNKGNFPGRFSGRQFSNSRSEMNVSTLELGDSALYLCASSLRQTGKGYGHTFGSGTRLTVV.

The chain couples TRBV6-6 to TRBJ1-5; 8 nucleotides line up with TRBD1. There are 16 residues in the CDR3. The J segment lost 0 bases and the V segment lost 8 bases, leaving 9 bases of the junction unmatched. The germline V gene encodes CDR1 MNHNY and CDR2 SVGAGI (reference sequence). Here the CDR3 DNA reads TGTGCCAGCGGACAAACAGGGGGAGGTAGCAATCAGCCCCAGCATTTT. Protein: CASGQTGGGSNQPQHF.

The chain combines TRBV6-5 with TRBJ1-2; 8 positions agree with TRBD1. The CDR3 is 15 amino acids. Germline values: CDR1 MNHEY, CDR2 SVGAGI. The V gene end was trimmed by 0 bases and the J gene end by 6 bases; junction bases not matched to a gene: 6. CDR3 DNA sequence: TGTGCCAGCAGTTACTCCCGGACAGGGCGGGATGGCTACACCTTC. This gives the protein CASSYSRTGRDGYTF.

For this clonotype: This may come from a read error, since a much larger clone is one base off. The rearrangement joins TRBV21-1 to TRBJ2-4; the table's D gene call, TRBD2, was not cross checked with the DNA. The J call may be mistaken, given a closer DNA end match to TRBJ2-7. TRBV21-1 is classified as a pseudogene. This CDR3 region has 14 residues. The CDR3 is CTSSKLPSDYEQYF. CDR3 nucleotides: TGTACCAGCAGCAAATTACCTAGCGACTACGAGCAGTACTTC.

The chain recombines TRBV20-1 with TRBJ2-7; a weak D match, TRBD2 (6 bases). The V gene lost 6 bases and the J gene lost 0 bases, with 24 bases spanning the gap. CDR3 length: 17 residues. Germline V gene lookup returns CDR1 DFQATT and CDR2 SNEGSKA (reference sequence). CDR3 amino acids: CSARGSGDHQSSYEQYF. CDR3 DNA: TGCAGTGCGCGGGGCTCAGGTGATCACCAGAGCTCCTACGAGCAGTACTTC.

This clonotype came up a few times. The rearrangement uses TRBV27 and TRBJ2-7; 11 bases map to TRBD1. The CDR3 contains 14 residues. V trimming: 6 bases; J trimming: 4 bases; junction bases outside the gene matches: 5. Germline assignment: CDR1 MNHEY and CDR2 SMNVEV (reference sequence). CDR3 DNA: TGTGCCAGCAGGTCAGGACAGGGGGCTTACGAGCAGTACTTC. This codes for CASRSGQGAYEQYF.

The chain uses TRBV28 and TRBJ1-1; D gene ambiguous. This CDR3 has 16 amino acids. Germline V gives CDR1 MDHEN, CDR2 SYDVKM. V gave up 5 bases and J gave up 4 bases, with 20 bases separating them. The CDR3 DNA reads TGTGCCAGCAGTCGGACGGGGATGGATTTGAGCACTGAAGCTTTCTTT. It translates to CASSRTGMDLSTEAFF.

As regards this clonotype: Compared with germline, one end of the junction differs, possibly owing to a read error. This sequence joins TRBV12-3 or TRBV12-4 and TRBJ2-3, with 15 positions matching TRBD2. The CDR3 spans 17 residues. CDR3 DNA sequence: TGTGCCGGCAGGGGACTAGCGGGAGGCCCGGGCACAGATACGCAGTATTTT. Protein product: CAGRGLAGGPGTDTQYF.

This chain uses TRBV7-2 with TRBJ1-1; D ambiguous. V was trimmed by 2 bases and J by 0 bases, leaving 16 bases between them. The germline CDR1 and CDR2 sequences are SGHTA and FQGNSA. This CDR3 spans 17 amino acids. CDR3 sequence: CASSLRAALTLNTEAFF. The CDR3 DNA is TGTGCCAGCAGCTTAAGAGCAGCCTTGACATTGAACACTGAAGCTTTCTTT. Full variable domain (missing parts from reference TRBV7-2 and TRBJ1-1): GAGVSQSPSNKVTEKGKDVELRCDPISGHTALYWYRQSLGQGLEFLIYFQGNSAPDKSGLPSDRFSAERTGGSVSTLTIQRTQQEDSAVYLCASSLRAALTLNTEAFFGQGTRLTVV.

V gene TRBV7-2 combines with J gene TRBJ2-7; 13 bases align to TRBD2. The J call may not be correct, given that the DNA end is closer to TRBJ2-5. This CDR3 is 16 amino acids long. Germline CDR1 and CDR2: SGHTA and FQGNSA. CDR3 nucleotides: TGTGCCAGCAGCTCACGGACTAGCGGGAGTTTAAAGACCCAGTACTTC. Its translation: CASSSRTSGSLKTQYF.